This TCR beta chain was retrieved from a study of brain T cells in children with intractable seizures. Profiling relied on immunoSEQ multiplex PCR, and the TCRdb table lists in-frame clones only, not all of them. Seen here are 88,000 or so clones, about 93% observed once, and the top ten hold roughly a quarter. The receptor was isolated from a girl aged 2 to 10 with Rasmussen encephalitis and intractable seizures. Sequencing was performed on peripheral blood, taken at surgery.

CDR3 residues: CASSLGQAEEEQYF. CDR3 nucleotide sequence: TGTGCCAGCAGCTTAGGACAGGCCGAGGAAGAGCAGTACTTC. V is TRBV11-2 and J is TRBJ2-7, with D tentatively TRBD1 (6 bases). The germline V gene has CDR1 SGHAT and CDR2 FQNNGV. This CDR3 spans 14 amino acids. Trimming stripped 1 base from V and 7 bases from J, with 14 bases between.